A selection of T cell receptor beta chains follows, all from one sample in a study of blood T cell repertoires in COVID-19. Sequencing used immunoSEQ multiplex PCR; TCRdb keeps in-frame clones, though not all of them. Altogether roughly 250,000 clones are present, about 87% being singletons, with the ten largest covering under 2%. Sample: PBMCs or T cells enriched from blood (not recorded which). These receptors originate from a woman aged 45-65 years who had recovered from COVID-19. CDR3s include the opening cysteine and the closing phenylalanine or tryptophan. The order of the fields is clone size, D gene, V gene, J gene, CDR3 DNA, CDR3 protein. D genes are given only for firm matches. Clone size is given for some rows only: seen once, a few or many times, or a class if the clone is expanded.

size: NA; D: NA; V: TRBV7-2; J: TRBJ1-1; DNA: TGTGCCAGCAGCTTAGCCGGGGTGGCTGAAGCTTTCTTT; CDR3: CASSLAGVAEAFF
size: NA; D: TRBD1; V: TRBV28; J: TRBJ1-2; DNA: TGTGCCAGCAGGCTACAGGGGCTAAACTATGGCTACACCTTC; CDR3: CASRLQGLNYGYTF
size: NA; D: NA; V: TRBV19; J: TRBJ1-4; DNA: TGTGCCAGTAGTGATCCCGGGGGGACCTCAACTAATGAAAAACTGTTTTTT; CDR3: CASSDPGGTSTNEKLFF
size: NA; D: NA; V: TRBV7-2; J: TRBJ1-2; DNA: TGTGCCAGCAGCTTAGAACAGGCGCAGACCACCGGCTACACCTTC; CDR3: CASSLEQAQTTGYTF
size: once; D: TRBD1; V: TRBV27; J: TRBJ1-2; DNA: TGTGCCAGCAGTTCCCTAGGACAGGGTACCCTAAGGCGTGGCTACACCTTC; CDR3: CASSSLGQGTLRRGYTF
size: NA; D: NA; V: TRBV7-9; J: TRBJ1-1; DNA: TGTGCCAGCAGCTTAGGTGGTGGGAGGCGGACTGAAGCTTTCTTT; CDR3: CASSLGGGRRTEAFF
size: few; D: NA; V: TRBV28; J: TRBJ2-7; DNA: TGTGCCAGCAGCCAACGGGAGCAGTACTTC; CDR3: CASSQREQYF
size: few; D: NA; V: TRBV3-1/TRBV3-2; J: TRBJ1-5; DNA: TGTGCCAGCAGCCAAGAACGGGGTAGCAATCAGCCCCAGCATTTT; CDR3: CASSQERGSNQPQHF
size: NA; D: TRBD1; V: TRBV7-7; J: TRBJ2-1; DNA: TGTGCTAGCAGCTCAGGACAGGGGGCCTACAATGAGCAGTTCTTC; CDR3: CASSSGQGAYNEQFF
size: NA; D: NA; V: TRBV18; J: TRBJ2-7; DNA: TGTGCCAGCTCAGGCCGTACATCAAGCTCCTACGAGCAGTACTTC; CDR3: CASSGRTSSSYEQYF
size: NA; D: NA; V: TRBV27; J: TRBJ2-1; DNA: TGTGCCAGCAGTCTCAACTGGTACAATGAGCAGTTCTTC; CDR3: CASSLNWYNEQFF
size: NA; D: NA; V: TRBV10-3; J: TRBJ2-7; DNA: TGTGCCATCAGTGAGCAGGGGTTAGGATACGAGCAGTACTTC; CDR3: CAISEQGLGYEQYF
size: NA; D: TRBD1; V: TRBV24-1; J: TRBJ2-3; DNA: TGTGCCACCAGTGATGACCGGGACAGCAACACAGATACGCAGTATTTT; CDR3: CATSDDRDSNTDTQYF
size: NA; D: TRBD2; V: TRBV4-2; J: TRBJ2-7; DNA: TGTGCCAGCAGCCAAGTCGCGGGGACTAAATCCTACGAGCAGTACTTC; CDR3: CASSQVAGTKSYEQYF
size: NA; D: TRBD2; V: TRBV29-1; J: TRBJ2-5; DNA: TGCAGCGCTGGTAGCGGGAGCATGGAGACCCAGTACTTC; CDR3: CSAGSGSMETQYF
size: NA; D: TRBD2; V: TRBV9; J: TRBJ2-1; DNA: TGTGCCAGCAGCACGAGCGGGAGCTCCTACAATGAGCAGTTCTTC; CDR3: CASSTSGSSYNEQFF
size: NA; D: TRBD2; V: TRBV28; J: TRBJ2-2; DNA: TGTGCCAGCAGTATACCGGGACTAGCGTCATCCGGGGAGCTGTTTTTT; CDR3: CASSIPGLASSGELFF
size: NA; D: NA; V: TRBV5-4; J: TRBJ2-1; DNA: TGTGCCAGCAGCTTGCAGGGGCCGGCAGGCAATGAGCAGTTCTTC; CDR3: CASSLQGPAGNEQFF
size: NA; D: NA; V: TRBV30; J: TRBJ2-7; DNA: TGTGCCTGGAGTGTACCTATCGGCGAGCAGTACTTC; CDR3: CAWSVPIGEQYF
size: once; D: NA; V: TRBV5-1; J: TRBJ2-5; DNA: TGCGCCAGCAGCTTGGCCTGGGGGGACCAAGAGACCCAGTACTTC; CDR3: CASSLAWGDQETQYF
size: NA; D: TRBD1; V: TRBV4-3; J: TRBJ1-2; DNA: TGCGCCAGCAGCCAAGATCCCCGACAGGGAGACGGCTACACCTTC; CDR3: CASSQDPRQGDGYTF
size: NA; D: TRBD2; V: TRBV2; J: TRBJ2-5; DNA: TGTGCCAGCAGTGTGTCGAGCGGGAGTTTCGCGGAGACCCAGTACTTC; CDR3: CASSVSSGSFAETQYF
size: NA; D: NA; V: TRBV9; J: TRBJ1-5; DNA: TGTGCCAGCAGCATAAGACCCGGGGATCAGCCCCAGCATTTT; CDR3: CASSIRPGDQPQHF
size: NA; D: TRBD2; V: TRBV7-9; J: TRBJ2-3; DNA: TGTGCCAGCAGCGTAGCGGGCCTTAGCACAGATACGCAGTATTTT; CDR3: CASSVAGLSTDTQYF
size: NA; D: NA; V: TRBV28; J: TRBJ1-1; DNA: TGTGCCAGCAGTTTCCTGGTACAGGGCTCTGAAGCTTTCTTT; CDR3: CASSFLVQGSEAFF
size: NA; D: NA; V: TRBV11-2; J: TRBJ1-2; DNA: TGTGCCAGCAGCTACAGGGATGACTATGGCTACACCTTC; CDR3: CASSYRDDYGYTF
size: NA; D: NA; V: TRBV5-1; J: TRBJ2-1; DNA: TGCGCCAGCAGCGAGGCCGCAGACTACAATGAGCAGTTCTTC; CDR3: CASSEAADYNEQFF
size: NA; D: NA; V: TRBV19; J: TRBJ1-1; DNA: TGTGCCAGTAGTGACCGGAGAGAAGCTTTCTTT; CDR3: CASSDRREAFF
size: NA; D: TRBD1; V: TRBV30; J: TRBJ2-4; DNA: TGTGCCTGGAGTAGGACAGGGGAATGGGTAAACATTCAGTACTTC; CDR3: CAWSRTGEWVNIQYF
size: NA; D: TRBD1; V: TRBV7-2; J: TRBJ2-7; DNA: TGTGCCAGCAGCCCTCCCCGGACAGGTAGCTACGAGCAGTACTTC; CDR3: CASSPPRTGSYEQYF
size: NA; D: NA; V: TRBV28; J: TRBJ2-5; DNA: TGTGCCAGCAGTTCACCGGGGACAACGGAGACCCAGTACTTC; CDR3: CASSSPGTTETQYF
size: NA; D: NA; V: TRBV19; J: TRBJ1-1; DNA: TGTGCCAGTACCCCCCGGTCCGGGAGCGAAGAAGCTTTCTTT; CDR3: CASTPRSGSEEAFF
size: NA; D: TRBD2; V: TRBV7-9; J: TRBJ2-1; DNA: TGTGCCATCAAGAGACTAGCGGGGTCATACAATGAGCAGTTCTTC; CDR3: CAIKRLAGSYNEQFF
size: NA; D: NA; V: TRBV18; J: TRBJ1-5; DNA: TGTGCCAGCTCACAACTCACTAGCAATCAGCCCCAGCATTTT; CDR3: CASSQLTSNQPQHF
size: NA; D: NA; V: TRBV7-6; J: TRBJ2-1; DNA: TGTGCCAGCAGCTCTATGAATGAGCAGTTCTTC; CDR3: CASSSMNEQFF
size: NA; D: TRBD2; V: TRBV14; J: TRBJ2-1; DNA: TGTGCCAGCAGCCAGGGACTAGCGCACTACAATGAGCAGTTCTTC; CDR3: CASSQGLAHYNEQFF
size: NA; D: NA; V: TRBV30; J: TRBJ1-2; DNA: TGTGCCTGGAGCCAGGGAAAAACCCTTAACTATGGCTACACCTTC; CDR3: CAWSQGKTLNYGYTF
size: NA; D: NA; V: TRBV5-1; J: TRBJ1-1; DNA: TGCGCCAGCAGCTTGGCCGCCAGGGCCGGCACTGAAGCTTTCTTT; CDR3: CASSLAARAGTEAFF
size: once; D: NA; V: TRBV5-1; J: TRBJ2-2; DNA: TGCGCCAGCAGCACCTCGACTAAAACGAGCACCGGGGAGCTGTTTTTT; CDR3: CASSTSTKTSTGELFF
size: NA; D: NA; V: TRBV9; J: TRBJ2-3; DNA: TGTGCCAGCAGCGGAGGGCCTCTGGATACGCAGTATTTT; CDR3: CASSGGPLDTQYF
size: NA; D: TRBD1; V: TRBV11-2; J: TRBJ2-5; DNA: TGTGCCAGCAGCCCAGGGACAGGGTTAGTCGGACAAGAGACCCAGTACTTC; CDR3: CASSPGTGLVGQETQYF
size: NA; D: NA; V: TRBV30; J: TRBJ1-5; DNA: TGTGCCTGGAGTGGGTCGGTCAGCAATCAGCCCCAGCATTTT; CDR3: CAWSGSVSNQPQHF
size: NA; D: TRBD1; V: TRBV27; J: TRBJ2-7; DNA: TGTGCCAGCAGTCCCGGGACAGGGGGCCTCTACGAGCAGTACTTC; CDR3: CASSPGTGGLYEQYF
size: NA; D: NA; V: TRBV6-6; J: TRBJ1-1; DNA: TGTGCCAGCACCCCCCCTCAAGTAGCTAACACTGAAGCTTTCTTT; CDR3: CASTPPQVANTEAFF
size: NA; D: NA; V: TRBV28; J: TRBJ1-3; DNA: TGTGCCAGCAGTTCCTTATCGTTTTACAGGGCTGGAAACACCATATATTTT; CDR3: CASSSLSFYRAGNTIYF
size: once; D: NA; V: TRBV2; J: TRBJ2-7; DNA: TGTGCCAGCAGGAGAGCGCAGACCTACGAGCAGTACTTC; CDR3: CASRRAQTYEQYF
size: NA; D: NA; V: TRBV27; J: TRBJ2-5; DNA: TGTGCCAGCAGTCCCGGCCGGGTACGAGAGACCCAGTACTTC; CDR3: CASSPGRVRETQYF
size: few; D: NA; V: TRBV27; J: TRBJ2-7; DNA: TGTGCCAGCAGTTTACGGTCTAGCGACGAGCAGTACTTC; CDR3: CASSLRSSDEQYF